This TCR beta chain was observed in a study of shared clonotypes between healthy human individuals. Study context: The plates for each donor numbered three CD4 naive, three CD4 memory, two CD8 naive and one CD8 memory.

When replicate PCRs were run on sorted subsets, they used approximately 210 ng DNA, about 30,000 T cell genomes. The protocol was immunoSEQ multiplex PCR, while the TCRdb copy is restricted to in-frame clones and leaves out a portion. The table lists around 2,000,000 clones, 95% of them singletons. Comment on this clone: Its antigen is unidentified.

Study results and caveats: In a few donors, around 5% of naive CD4 clonotypes appeared in common.

There were no recent acute infections or vaccinations among the donors, who were healthy HIV-negative adults. The sample was naive CD4+ T cells sorted from blood. Noted subset: CD45RA+ positively selected. This TCR came from a man aged 18 to 30 in good health.

The CDR3 region is CASSFGDNYGYTF. For the CDR3, the DNA is TGTGCCAGCAGTTTCGGGGACAACTATGGCTACACCTTC. The chain combines TRBV6-5 with TRBJ1-2; possible D gene TRBD1, 5 bases. This CDR3 contains 13 residues. Per germline, CDR1 MNHEY and CDR2 SVGAGI. Trimming took off 4 bases at V and 2 bases at J, with 8 bases between the two ends.